Below are 26 T cell receptor beta chains sequenced from a single sample in a study of blood T cell repertoires in COVID-19. The repertoire was sequenced with immunoSEQ multiplex PCR; TCRdb's copy has only in-frame clones and lacks some. The table lists about 250,000 clones, around 85% of them singletons. The sequencing sample was made of PBMCs or T cells enriched from blood (not recorded which). The receptors here all came from a woman between 50 and 59 years old with acute COVID-19.

J is TRBJ1-1 and V is TRBV7-9, with a weak D call TRBD1 (5 bases). V was cut by 5 bases and J by 4 bases, with 11 bases left in between. Germline CDR1 reads SEHNR; CDR2 reads FQNEAQ (reference sequence). CDR3 length: 13 residues. The chain's CDR3 is CASSQDQGTEAFF. The CDR3 nucleotides are TGTGCCAGCAGCCAAGATCAGGGCACTGAAGCTTTCTTT.

The chain uses TRBV6-5 and TRBJ1-1; D possibly corresponds to TRBD1 (6 bases). V lost 6 bases to trimming and J lost 0 bases, with 11 bases between them. This CDR3 has 14 amino acids. From germline, CDR1 is MNHEY and CDR2 SVGAGI. The DNA for the CDR3 is TGTGCCAGCAGGCAACAGGGCATGAACACTGAAGCTTTCTTT. The encoded protein is CASRQQGMNTEAFF.

The chain joins TRBV4-3 to TRBJ1-1, with D perhaps TRBD1 (5 bases). The V and J ends lost 1 base and 1 base respectively, with 7 bases between them. Germline CDR1 reads LGHNA; CDR2 reads YSLEER. The CDR3 has 14 amino acids. Here the CDR3 DNA reads TGCGCCAGCAGCCAAGTGCAGGGGAACACTGAAGCTTTCTTT. This encodes CASSQVQGNTEAFF.

The chain links TRBV2 to TRBJ1-4; 9 bases align to TRBD1. Looked up from germline, CDR1 is SNHLY and CDR2 is FYNNEI. After removal of 6 bases from V and 8 bases from J, the junction contained 7 bases not matched to a gene. The CDR3 length is 14 residues. The CDR3 reads CASSEWDREEKLFF. CDR3 DNA sequence: TGTGCCAGCAGCGAATGGGACAGGGAAGAAAAACTGTTTTTT.

The V and J genes are TRBV20-1 and TRBJ2-3; tentative D call: TRBD2 (6 bases). CDR3 length equals 16 residues. Germline V gene lookup returns CDR1 DFQATT and CDR2 SNEGSKA (reference sequence). Trimming left V 3 bases short and J 0 bases short, with 16 bases between. The CDR3 sequence: CSASSGRTFSTDTQYF. The CDR3 nucleotides read TGCAGTGCTAGTAGCGGAAGAACCTTTAGCACAGATACGCAGTATTTT.

The chain is built from TRBV18 and TRBJ1-5; 10 bases fit TRBD1. CDR1 is KGHSH and CDR2 is LQKENI in the germline V gene. This CDR3 has 14 amino acids. Trimming took 6 bases from V and 5 from J; bases not matched to a gene: 4. CDR3 in DNA: TGTGCCAGCTCGCAGGACAGGGGGGATCAGCCCCAGCATTTT. Amino acids: CASSQDRGDQPQHF.

V is TRBV21-1 and J is TRBJ1-4; TRBD1, as called in the table, went unchecked against the DNA. TRBV21-1 is a listed pseudogene. This CDR3 is 21 amino acids long. This CDR3 is CASSYSYVDRGVYATNEKLFF. The CDR3 nucleotides read TGTGCCAGCAGCTACTCCTATGTTGACAGGGGAGTTTACGCAACTAATGAAAAACTGTTTTTT.

This clone has more than one count but fewer than ten. The chain carries TRBV7-2 and TRBJ1-1; D gene unclear. The germline V and J ends were trimmed by 1 base and 5 bases, with 14 bases remaining between them. The CDR3 runs 15 residues. Germline V lookup: CDR1 SGHTA, CDR2 FQGNSA. The CDR3 DNA is TGTGCCAGCAGCTTAGTAGGAGGATCGGATACTGAAGCTTTCTTT. Its translation: CASSLVGGSDTEAFF.

Remarks on this clone: A much bigger clone sits one base away, suggesting this may be a read error. The chain is built from TRBV3-1 (or the pseudogene TRBV3-2) and TRBJ1-1, with D possibly being TRBD1 (5 bases). Trimming removed 4 bases from V and 1 base from J, with 7 bases in between. Germline CDR1 reads LGHDT; CDR2 reads YNNKEL (reference sequence). CDR3 length: 13 residues. The CDR3 DNA sequence: TGTGCCAGCAGCCCCCAGGGGAACACTGAAGCTTTCTTT. Translating gives CASSPQGNTEAFF.

This clone has more than one count but fewer than ten. V is TRBV10-3 and J is TRBJ2-3, with D possibly matching TRBD2 (5 bases). The ends were cut back, 0 bases at V and 4 bases at J, with 8 bases in the middle. The CDR3 is made up of 14 amino acids. The V gene's germline CDR1 is ENHRY and CDR2 SYGVKD. CDR3 DNA: TGTGCCATCAGTGAGTCGACCGGGGCAGATACGCAGTATTTT. Encoded protein: CAISESTGADTQYF.

The chain recombines TRBV4-1 with TRBJ2-1; D uncertain. Trimming left V 2 bases short and J 6 bases short, with 5 bases between. This CDR3 region has 12 residues. Per germline, CDR1 MGHRA and CDR2 YSYEKL. CDR3 bases: TGCGCCAGCAGCCAATCGCGCAATGAGCAGTTCTTC. Residues: CASSQSRNEQFF.

This clone appeared a single time. J is TRBJ1-4 and V is TRBV19; 7 bases map to TRBD1. The germline CDR1 and CDR2 sequences are LNHDA and SQIVND (reference sequence). The CDR3 spans 17 residues. V lost 6 bases to trimming and J lost 0 bases; unmatched junction nucleotides: 10. Here the CDR3 reads CASSYRGGQATNEKLFF. CDR3 nucleotide sequence: TGTGCCAGTAGCTACAGGGGAGGTCAAGCAACTAATGAAAAACTGTTTTTT. Full variable domain (rest looked up from reference TRBV19 and TRBJ1-4): DGGITQSPKYLFRKEGQNVTLSCEQNLNHDAMYWYRQDPGQGLRLIYYSQIVNDFQKGDIAEGYSVSREKKESFPLTVTSAQKNPTAFYLCASSYRGGQATNEKLFFGSGTQLSVL.

The J gene is TRBJ1-4, the V gene TRBV13; D unresolved. Trimming took 5 bases from V and 11 from J, leaving 12 bases between them. The CDR3 sequence is 12 residues long. Looked up from germline, CDR1 is PRHDT and CDR2 is FYEKMQ (reference sequence). The CDR3 region has the DNA TGTGCCAGCAGCGACCGACTTGGGAAACTGTTTTTT. Protein: CASSDRLGKLFF.

This clone was observed once. The chain employs TRBV3-1 (or the pseudogene TRBV3-2) and TRBJ2-2; 9 bases are shared with TRBD1. Germline CDR1 is LGHDT and CDR2 is YNNKEL (reference sequence). V lost 4 bases to trimming and J lost 8 bases; unmatched junction nucleotides: 5. The CDR3 is made up of 14 amino acids. The CDR3 sequence: CASSPTGGEGELFF. Written as DNA, the CDR3 is TGTGCCAGCAGCCCGACAGGGGGAGAGGGGGAGCTGTTTTTT.

The rearrangement links TRBV18 to TRBJ1-2; 9 bases are shared with TRBD1. This CDR3 is built from 15 residues. V was clipped by 2 bases and J by 6 bases; unmatched bases: 7. The germline V gene has CDR1 KGHSH and CDR2 LQKENI. CDR3 loop: CASSPGTGTPNGYTF. The CDR3 DNA reads TGTGCCAGCTCACCAGGGACAGGGACTCCTAATGGCTACACCTTC.

The table lists this clone with many counts. The CDR3 DNA is TGTGCCAGTGGACTTTCGTGGGGGCCCACTGAAGCTTTCTTT. Amino acids: CASGLSWGPTEAFF. The chain carries TRBV19 and TRBJ1-1; a possible D gene is TRBD1 (6 bases). The CDR3 is 14 residues long. V was trimmed by 8 bases and J by 4 bases, leaving 17 bases between them. In germline, CDR1 is LNHDA, CDR2 SQIVND (reference sequence).

V and J are TRBV19 and TRBJ2-7; 7 bases are shared with TRBD1. V shed 3 bases and J 3 bases; nucleotides not matched to a gene: 5. The CDR3 covers 14 residues. The germline V gene has CDR1 LNHDA and CDR2 SQIVND (reference sequence). The DNA of the CDR3 is TGTGCCAGTAGTATTTTAGGGGGCGACTACGAGCAGTACTTC. It is translated as CASSILGGDYEQYF.

The V call is TRBV15, the J call TRBJ2-5, with 7 positions matching TRBD2. From germline, CDR1 is LNHNV and CDR2 YYDKDF (reference sequence). Trimming took 0 bases from V and 4 from J; bases not matched to a gene: 11. The CDR3 covers 17 residues. The CDR3 nucleotides read TGTGCCACCAGCAGAGATGTAACAGCGGGGAAAGGAGAGACCCAGTACTTC. Translating gives CATSRDVTAGKGETQYF.

About this clone: The junction shows a germline mismatch at one end, possibly a read error. The rearrangement joins TRBV7-7 to TRBJ2-2; D may be TRBD1 (6 bases). The CDR3 spans 18 residues. Looked up from germline, CDR1 is SSHAT and CDR2 is FNYEAQ (reference sequence). CDR3 sequence: CASSRTTLGTFTAGELFF. CDR3 sequence (DNA): TGTGCTAGCAGCCGAACTACACTAGGGACATTTACCGCCGGGGAGCTGTTTTTT. The variable domain in full, with the rest retrieved from reference TRBV7-7 and TRBJ2-2, is GAGVSQSPRYKVTKRGQDVTLRCDPISSHATLYWYQQALGQGPEFLTYFNYEAQPDKSGLPSDRFSAERPEGSISTLTIQRTEQRDSAMYRCASSRTTLGTFTAGELFFGEGSRLTVL.

V is TRBV7-9 and J is TRBJ1-2; D unresolved. The CDR3 loop spans 15 amino acids. Germline-derived CDR1 and CDR2 are SEHNR and FQNEAQ (reference sequence). Trimming took 5 bases from V and 4 from J, leaving 17 bases between them. Here the CDR3 DNA reads TGTGCCAGCAGCATCAGCTCGGGGTTGCGCTATGGCTACACCTTC. The encoded protein is CASSISSGLRYGYTF. Complete variable domain (other parts from reference TRBV7-9 and TRBJ1-2): DTGVSQNPRHKITKRGQNVTFRCDPISEHNRLYWYRQTLGQGPEFLTYFQNEAQLEKSRLLSDRFSAERPKGSFSTLEIQRTEQGDSAMYLCASSISSGLRYGYTFGSGTRLTVV.

This sequence joins TRBV18 and TRBJ2-7, with 9 positions matching TRBD1. This CDR3 comprises 15 residues. Germline V CDR1 and CDR2: KGHSH, LQKENI. Trimming took 4 bases from V and 5 from J; bases not matched to a gene: 9. The CDR3 is CASSRTGTGTHEQYF. DNA for the CDR3: TGTGCCAGCTCACGTACCGGGACAGGGACCCACGAGCAGTACTTC.

The chain couples TRBV9 to TRBJ2-3; 9 nucleotides line up with TRBD2. Germline trimming cut 0 bases from V and 6 bases from J; bases unmatched to any gene: 8. Germline V gene lookup returns CDR1 SGDLS and CDR2 YYNGEE. This CDR3 spans 16 amino acids. CDR3: CASSVDLRGGRDTQYF. In DNA, the CDR3 is TGTGCCAGCAGCGTAGATCTGCGGGGGGGAAGGGATACGCAGTATTTT.

The V call is TRBV9, the J call TRBJ1-4, with D unclear. This CDR3 is built from 15 residues. Germline-derived CDR1 and CDR2 are SGDLS and YYNGEE. Between the trimmed V and J ends, which lost 4 bases and 0 bases, there was a span of 10 bases. CDR3 sequence: CASSIGLTTNEKLFF. Written as DNA, the CDR3 is TGTGCCAGCAGCATCGGTCTTACAACTAATGAAAAACTGTTTTTT.

The V and J genes are TRBV6-5 and TRBJ2-7; D may be TRBD1 (5 bases). Germline CDR1 reads MNHEY; CDR2 reads SVGAGI. Trimming removed 6 bases from V and 7 bases from J, with 10 bases in between. CDR3 length equals 11 residues. CDR3 sequence reads: CASRVKGEQYF. The CDR3 bases are TGTGCCAGCAGAGTTAAGGGGGAGCAGTACTTC.

The chain is built from TRBV7-2 and TRBJ2-5; TRBD2 is a possible D gene (7 bases). Germline values: CDR1 SGHTA, CDR2 FQGNSA. The CDR3 extends over 15 amino acids. Trimming left V 1 base short and J 5 bases short, with 14 bases between. Here the CDR3 DNA reads TGTGCCAGCAGCTTAGGAGGGGGGGGGATTGAGACCCAGTACTTC. Amino acid sequence: CASSLGGGGIETQYF.

The chain employs TRBV10-2 and TRBJ2-1; TRBD2 agrees at 10 bases. Trimming removed 6 bases from V and 2 bases from J; junction bases left unmatched: 4. Germline CDR1 is WSHSY and CDR2 is SAAADI. The CDR3 is 15 residues long. Written as DNA, the CDR3 is TGCGCCAGCAGGGGCACTAGCGGGGCCTACAATGAGCAGTTCTTC. As protein: CASRGTSGAYNEQFF.